These 6 T cell receptor beta chains were sequenced from one sample in a study of blood T cell repertoires in COVID-19. Sequencing was performed with immunoSEQ multiplex PCR; in TCRdb, only in-frame clones are kept and a portion is missing. The top ten hold about an eighth of the sample, which has around 190,000 clones, 65% to 80% seen once. What was sequenced was peripheral blood. These receptors all stem from a woman between 50 and 59 years old with acute or convalescent COVID-19.

The V and J genes are TRBV4-3 and TRBJ2-1; D is possibly TRBD1 (5 bases). Per the germline V gene, CDR1 is LGHNA and CDR2 is YSLEER. V dropped 0 bases and J dropped 13 bases, with 13 bases sitting between them. This CDR3 region has 13 residues. CDR3 in DNA: TGCGCCAGCAGCCAAGATTGGGCAGGGCCCCAGTTCTTC. Its protein product is CASSQDWAGPQFF.

The chain joins TRBV19 to TRBJ1-1; 7 bases line up with TRBD1. The J segment lost 4 bases and the V segment lost 3 bases, leaving 5 bases of the junction unmatched. The V gene's germline CDR1 is LNHDA and CDR2 SQIVND (reference sequence). The CDR3 extends over 14 amino acids. As DNA, the CDR3 is TGTGCCAGTAGTATCAAGGCAGGGGGCACTGAAGCTTTCTTT. It codes for CASSIKAGGTEAFF.

This clone was detected only once. CDR3 in amino acids: CSADRGGTGELFF. Here the CDR3 DNA reads TGCAGCGCGGACAGGGGGGGCACCGGGGAGCTGTTTTTT. The J gene is TRBJ2-2, the V gene TRBV29-1; 10 bases align to TRBD1. The CDR3 runs to 13 residues. V shed 7 bases and J 4 bases; nucleotides not matched to a gene: 3. Germline V CDR1 and CDR2: SQVTM, ANQGSEA.

This clone was picked up many times. This sequence joins TRBV2 and TRBJ1-5, with 7 bases lining up with TRBD1. Germline V lookup: CDR1 SNHLY, CDR2 FYNNEI. V lost 5 bases, J lost 4 bases, and 2 bases stayed unmatched. The CDR3 is 13 residues long. CDR3 nucleotide sequence: TGTGCCAGCAGTTCCAGGGGGAATCAGCCCCAGCATTTT. Its translation: CASSSRGNQPQHF.

This clone appeared once. The chain links TRBV28 to TRBJ1-2; no definite D call. This CDR3 spans 16 amino acids. Trimming shortened V by 2 bases and J by 3 bases, and 16 bases separated the two germline ends. Germline V gene lookup returns CDR1 MDHEN and CDR2 SYDVKM. The CDR3 DNA is TGTGCCAGCAGTTTAGGTTTCCGGGGTAAACACTATGGCTACACCTTC. This gives the protein CASSLGFRGKHYGYTF.

A word on this clone: The same CDR3 is also encoded by other DNA sequences in this sample. This chain links TRBV28 with TRBJ1-5; TRBD1 agrees at 9 bases. This CDR3 has 15 amino acids. Germline V lookup: CDR1 MDHEN, CDR2 SYDVKM. The V gene end was trimmed by 5 bases and the J gene end by 2 bases; junction bases not matched to a gene: 4. DNA of the CDR3: TGTGCCAGCAGTCTCCGGACAGGGGGCAATCAGCCCCAGCATTTT. It codes for CASSLRTGGNQPQHF.